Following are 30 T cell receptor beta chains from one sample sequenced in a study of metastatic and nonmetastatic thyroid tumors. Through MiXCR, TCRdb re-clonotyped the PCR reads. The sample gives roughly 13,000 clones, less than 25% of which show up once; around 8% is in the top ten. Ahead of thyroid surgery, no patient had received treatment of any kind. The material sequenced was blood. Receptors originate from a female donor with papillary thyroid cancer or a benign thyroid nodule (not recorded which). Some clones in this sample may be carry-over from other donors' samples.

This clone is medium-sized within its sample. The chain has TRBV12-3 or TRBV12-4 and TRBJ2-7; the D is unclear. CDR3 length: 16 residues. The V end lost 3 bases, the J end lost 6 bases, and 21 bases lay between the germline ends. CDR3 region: CASSFLSRTGSVEQYF. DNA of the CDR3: TGTGCCAGCAGTTTCCTGTCCCGAACCGGATCGGTCGAGCAGTACTTC.

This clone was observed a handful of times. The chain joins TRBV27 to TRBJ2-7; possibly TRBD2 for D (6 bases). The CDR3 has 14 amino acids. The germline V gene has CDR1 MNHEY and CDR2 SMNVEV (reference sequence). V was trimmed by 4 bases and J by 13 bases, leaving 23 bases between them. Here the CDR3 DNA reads TGTGCCAGCAGTTCCCGCCCTAGCGCGTCCCCCCTTTACTTC. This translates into CASSSRPSASPLYF.

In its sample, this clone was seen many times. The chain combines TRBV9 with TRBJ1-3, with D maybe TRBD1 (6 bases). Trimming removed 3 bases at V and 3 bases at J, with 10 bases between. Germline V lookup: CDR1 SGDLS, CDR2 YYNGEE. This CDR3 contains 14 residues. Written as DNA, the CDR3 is TGTGCCAGCAGCGAGGGGACAATTGGAAACACCATATATTTT. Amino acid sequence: CASSEGTIGNTIYF.

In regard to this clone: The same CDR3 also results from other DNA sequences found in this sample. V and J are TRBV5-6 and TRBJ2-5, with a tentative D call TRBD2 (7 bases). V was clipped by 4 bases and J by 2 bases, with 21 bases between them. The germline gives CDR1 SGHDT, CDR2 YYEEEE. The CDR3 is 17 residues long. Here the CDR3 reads CASSAPPGGPGQETQYF. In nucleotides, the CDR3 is TGTGCCAGCAGCGCGCCACCGGGGGGCCCGGGACAAGAGACCCAGTACTTC.

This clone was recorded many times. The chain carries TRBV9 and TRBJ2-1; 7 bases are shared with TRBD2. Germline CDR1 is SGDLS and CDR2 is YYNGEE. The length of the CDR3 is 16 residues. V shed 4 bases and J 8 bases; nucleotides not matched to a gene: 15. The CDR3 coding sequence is TGTGCCAGCAGCCGCGGGCGTAGCGGGTCTGTTGATGAGCAGTTCTTC. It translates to CASSRGRSGSVDEQFF.

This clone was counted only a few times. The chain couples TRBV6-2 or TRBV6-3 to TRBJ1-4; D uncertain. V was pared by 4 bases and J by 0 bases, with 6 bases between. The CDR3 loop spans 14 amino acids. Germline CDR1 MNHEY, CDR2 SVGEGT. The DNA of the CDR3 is TGTGCCAGCAGTTCCCACGCAACTAATGAAAAACTGTTTTTT. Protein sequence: CASSSHATNEKLFF.

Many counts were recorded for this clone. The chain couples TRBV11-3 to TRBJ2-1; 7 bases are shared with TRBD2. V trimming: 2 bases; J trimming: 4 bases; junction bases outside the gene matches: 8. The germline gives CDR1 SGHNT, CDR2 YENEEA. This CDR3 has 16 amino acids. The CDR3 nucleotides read TGTGCCAGCAGCTTATCGGGGAGGGAGCCTTACAATGAGCAGTTCTTC. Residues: CASSLSGREPYNEQFF.

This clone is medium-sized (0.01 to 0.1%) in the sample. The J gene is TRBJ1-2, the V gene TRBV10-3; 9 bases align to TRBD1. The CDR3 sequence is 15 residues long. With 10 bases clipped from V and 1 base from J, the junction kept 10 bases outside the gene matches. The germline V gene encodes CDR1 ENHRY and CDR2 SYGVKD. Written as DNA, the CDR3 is TGTGCCAGCCGAGGGGAGGACAGGGGTAACTATGGCTACACCTTC. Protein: CASRGEDRGNYGYTF.

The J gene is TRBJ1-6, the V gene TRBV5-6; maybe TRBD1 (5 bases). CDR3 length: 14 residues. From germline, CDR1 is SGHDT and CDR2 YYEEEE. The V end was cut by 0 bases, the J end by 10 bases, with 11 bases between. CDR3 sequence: CASSLGGGSSPLHF. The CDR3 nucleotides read TGTGCCAGCAGCTTGGGGGGGGGTAGCTCACCCCTCCACTTT.

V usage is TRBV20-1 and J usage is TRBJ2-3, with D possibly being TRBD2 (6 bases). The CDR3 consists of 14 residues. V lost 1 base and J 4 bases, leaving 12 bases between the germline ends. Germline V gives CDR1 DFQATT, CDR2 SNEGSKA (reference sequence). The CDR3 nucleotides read TGCAGTGCTAGAGTGGAGGGCCCGGCAGATACGCAGTATTTT. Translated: CSARVEGPADTQYF.

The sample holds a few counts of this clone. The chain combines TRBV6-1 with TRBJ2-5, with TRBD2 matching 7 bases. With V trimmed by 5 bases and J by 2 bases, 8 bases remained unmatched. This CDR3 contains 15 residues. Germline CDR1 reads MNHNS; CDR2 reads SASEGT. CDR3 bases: TGTGCCAGCAGTCAAGGGGCAGCGGGACAAGAGACCCAGTACTTC. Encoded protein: CASSQGAAGQETQYF.

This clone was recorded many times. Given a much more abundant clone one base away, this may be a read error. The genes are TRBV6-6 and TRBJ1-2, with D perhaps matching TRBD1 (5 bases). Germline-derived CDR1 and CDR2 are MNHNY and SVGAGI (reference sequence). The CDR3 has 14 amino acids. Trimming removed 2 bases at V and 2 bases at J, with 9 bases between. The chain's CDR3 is CASSYQDMNYGYTF. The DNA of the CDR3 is TGTGCCAGCAGTTACCAGGACATGAACTATGGCTACACCTTC.

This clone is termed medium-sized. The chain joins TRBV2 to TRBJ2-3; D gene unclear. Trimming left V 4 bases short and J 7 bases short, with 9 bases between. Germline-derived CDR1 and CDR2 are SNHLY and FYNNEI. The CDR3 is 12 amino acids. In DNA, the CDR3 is TGTGCCAGCAGTGGGTCAAGAAATACGCAGTATTTT. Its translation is CASSGSRNTQYF.

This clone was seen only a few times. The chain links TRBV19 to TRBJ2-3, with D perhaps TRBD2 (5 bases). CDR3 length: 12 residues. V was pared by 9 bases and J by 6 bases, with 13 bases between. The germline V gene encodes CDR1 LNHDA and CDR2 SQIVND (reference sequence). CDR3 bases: TGTGCCAGCCGCCTTTCGGGGGATACGCAGTATTTT. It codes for CASRLSGDTQYF.

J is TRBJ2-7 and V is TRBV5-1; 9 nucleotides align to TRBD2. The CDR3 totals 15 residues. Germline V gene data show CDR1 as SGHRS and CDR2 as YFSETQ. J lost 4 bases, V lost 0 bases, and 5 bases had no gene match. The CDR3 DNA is TGCGCCAGCAGCTTGGAGGCTAGCGGGGTATACGAGCAGTACTTC. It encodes CASSLEASGVYEQYF.

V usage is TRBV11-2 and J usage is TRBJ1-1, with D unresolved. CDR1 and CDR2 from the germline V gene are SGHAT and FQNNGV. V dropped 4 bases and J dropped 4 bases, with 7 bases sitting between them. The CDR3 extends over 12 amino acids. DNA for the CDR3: TGTGCCAGCAGCTGGCGGGGCACTGAAGCTTTCTTT. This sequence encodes CASSWRGTEAFF.

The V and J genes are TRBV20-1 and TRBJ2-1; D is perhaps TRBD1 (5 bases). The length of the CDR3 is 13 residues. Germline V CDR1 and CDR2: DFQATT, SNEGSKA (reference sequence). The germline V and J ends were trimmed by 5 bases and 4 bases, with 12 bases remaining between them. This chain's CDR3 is CSAGGKGYNEQFF. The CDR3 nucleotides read TGCAGTGCTGGCGGAAAGGGGTACAATGAGCAGTTCTTC.

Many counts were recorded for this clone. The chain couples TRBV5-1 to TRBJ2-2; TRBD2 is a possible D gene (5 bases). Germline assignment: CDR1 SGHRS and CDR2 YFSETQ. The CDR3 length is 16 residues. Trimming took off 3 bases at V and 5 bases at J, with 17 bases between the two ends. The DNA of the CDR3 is TGCGCCAGCAGCTACGACCGGAGGTTGGGTACCGGGGAGCTGTTTTTT. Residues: CASSYDRRLGTGELFF.

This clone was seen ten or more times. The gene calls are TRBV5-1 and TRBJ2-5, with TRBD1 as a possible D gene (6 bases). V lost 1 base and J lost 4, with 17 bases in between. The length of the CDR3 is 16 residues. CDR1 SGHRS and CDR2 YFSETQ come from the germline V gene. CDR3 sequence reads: CASSLMGGGRGETQYF. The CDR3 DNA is TGCGCCAGCAGCTTGATGGGTGGGGGCCGCGGAGAGACCCAGTACTTC.

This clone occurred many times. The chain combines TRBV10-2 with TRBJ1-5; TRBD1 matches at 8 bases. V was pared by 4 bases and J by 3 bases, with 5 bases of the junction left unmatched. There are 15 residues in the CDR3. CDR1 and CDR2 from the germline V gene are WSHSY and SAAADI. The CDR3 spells CASSALTGANQPQHF. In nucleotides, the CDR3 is TGCGCCAGCAGTGCCCTGACAGGGGCCAATCAGCCCCAGCATTTT.

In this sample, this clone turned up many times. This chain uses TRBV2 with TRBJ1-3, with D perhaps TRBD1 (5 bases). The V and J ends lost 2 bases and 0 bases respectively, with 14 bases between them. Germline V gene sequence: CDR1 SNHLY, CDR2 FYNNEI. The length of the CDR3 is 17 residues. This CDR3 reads CASSELQGRYSGNTIYF. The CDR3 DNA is TGTGCCAGCAGTGAACTGCAGGGTAGATACTCTGGAAACACCATATATTTT. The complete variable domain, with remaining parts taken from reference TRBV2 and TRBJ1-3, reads EPEVTQTPSHQVTQMGQEVILRCVPISNHLYFYWYRQILGQKVEFLVSFYNNEISEKSEIFDDQFSVERPDGSNFTLKIRSTKLEDSAMYFCASSELQGRYSGNTIYFGEGSWLTVV.

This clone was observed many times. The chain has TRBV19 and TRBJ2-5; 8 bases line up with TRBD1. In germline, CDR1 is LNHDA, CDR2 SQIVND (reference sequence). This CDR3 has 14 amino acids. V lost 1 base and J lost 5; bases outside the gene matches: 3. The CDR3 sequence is CASSIAGGGETQYF. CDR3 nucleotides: TGTGCCAGTAGTATAGCAGGGGGCGGCGAGACCCAGTACTTC.

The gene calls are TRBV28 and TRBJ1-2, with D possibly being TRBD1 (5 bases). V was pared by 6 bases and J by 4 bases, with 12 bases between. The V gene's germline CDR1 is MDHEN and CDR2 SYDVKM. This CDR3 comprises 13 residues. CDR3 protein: CASSSGLSYGYTF. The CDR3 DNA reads TGTGCCAGCAGCTCGGGACTGAGCTATGGCTACACCTTC.

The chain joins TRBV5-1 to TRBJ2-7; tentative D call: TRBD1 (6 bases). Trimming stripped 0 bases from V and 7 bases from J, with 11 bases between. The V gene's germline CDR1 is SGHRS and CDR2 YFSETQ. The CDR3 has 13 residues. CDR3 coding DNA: TGCGCCAGCAGCTTGGACAGGGATTTGGAGCAGTACTTC. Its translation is CASSLDRDLEQYF.

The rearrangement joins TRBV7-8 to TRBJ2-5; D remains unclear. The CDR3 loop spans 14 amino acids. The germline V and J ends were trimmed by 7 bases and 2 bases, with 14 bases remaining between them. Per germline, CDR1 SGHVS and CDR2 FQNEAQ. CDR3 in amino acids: CASIFLLGQETQYF. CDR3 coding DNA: TGTGCCAGCATCTTCCTGCTGGGACAAGAGACCCAGTACTTC.

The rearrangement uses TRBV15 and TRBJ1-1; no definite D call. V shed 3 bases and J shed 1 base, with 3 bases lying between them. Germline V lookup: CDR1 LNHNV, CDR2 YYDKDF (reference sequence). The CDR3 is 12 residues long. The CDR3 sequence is CATSSANTEAFF. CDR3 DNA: TGTGCCACCAGCAGTGCGAACACTGAAGCTTTCTTT.

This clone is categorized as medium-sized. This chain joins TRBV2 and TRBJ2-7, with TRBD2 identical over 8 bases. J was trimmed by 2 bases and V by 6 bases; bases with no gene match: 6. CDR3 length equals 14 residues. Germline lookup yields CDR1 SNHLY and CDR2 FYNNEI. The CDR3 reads CASRLLADPYEQYF. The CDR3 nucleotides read TGTGCCAGCAGGCTACTAGCGGACCCCTACGAGCAGTACTTC.

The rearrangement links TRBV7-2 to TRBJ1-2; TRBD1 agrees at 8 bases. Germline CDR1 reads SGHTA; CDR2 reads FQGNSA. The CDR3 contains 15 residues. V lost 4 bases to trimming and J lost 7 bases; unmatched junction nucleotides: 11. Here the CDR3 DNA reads TGTGCCAGCAGCTCTGAAGGACAGGGTTCTGGTGGCTACACCTTC. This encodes CASSSEGQGSGGYTF.

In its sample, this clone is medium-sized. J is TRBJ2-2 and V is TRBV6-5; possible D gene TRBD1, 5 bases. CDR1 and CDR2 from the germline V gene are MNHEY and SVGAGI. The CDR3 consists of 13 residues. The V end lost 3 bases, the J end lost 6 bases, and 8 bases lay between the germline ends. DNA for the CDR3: TGTGCCAGCAGTTATGGCAGGGCCGGGGAGCTGTTTTTT. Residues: CASSYGRAGELFF.

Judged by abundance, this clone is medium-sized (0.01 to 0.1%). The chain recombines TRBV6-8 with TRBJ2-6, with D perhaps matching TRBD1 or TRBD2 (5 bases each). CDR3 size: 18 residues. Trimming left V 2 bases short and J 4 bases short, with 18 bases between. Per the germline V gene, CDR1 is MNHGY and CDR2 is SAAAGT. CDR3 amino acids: CASSYAHVRRGGANVLTF. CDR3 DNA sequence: TGTGCCAGCAGTTACGCTCACGTACGACGGGGCGGGGCCAACGTCCTGACTTTC.